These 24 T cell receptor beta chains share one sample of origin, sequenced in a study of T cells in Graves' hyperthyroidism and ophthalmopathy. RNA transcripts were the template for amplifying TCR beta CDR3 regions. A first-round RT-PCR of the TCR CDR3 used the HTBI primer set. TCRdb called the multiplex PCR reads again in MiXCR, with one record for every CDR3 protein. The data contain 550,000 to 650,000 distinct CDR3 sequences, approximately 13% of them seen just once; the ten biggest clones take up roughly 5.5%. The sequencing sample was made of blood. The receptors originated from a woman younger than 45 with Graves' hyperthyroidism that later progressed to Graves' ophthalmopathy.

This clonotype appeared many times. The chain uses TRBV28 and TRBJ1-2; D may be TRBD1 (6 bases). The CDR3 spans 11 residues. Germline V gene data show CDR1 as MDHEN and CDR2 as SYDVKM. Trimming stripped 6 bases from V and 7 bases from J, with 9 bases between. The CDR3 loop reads CASRTGFGYTF. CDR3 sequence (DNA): TGTGCCAGCAGGACAGGTTTTGGCTACACCTTC.

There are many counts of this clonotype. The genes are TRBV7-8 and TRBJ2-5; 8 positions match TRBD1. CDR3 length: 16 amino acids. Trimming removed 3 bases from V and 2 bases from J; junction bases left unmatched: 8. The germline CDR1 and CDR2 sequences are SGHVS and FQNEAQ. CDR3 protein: CASSFTPGQAQETQYF. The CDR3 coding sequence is TGTGCCAGCAGCTTTACTCCGGGACAGGCTCAAGAGACCCAGTACTTC.

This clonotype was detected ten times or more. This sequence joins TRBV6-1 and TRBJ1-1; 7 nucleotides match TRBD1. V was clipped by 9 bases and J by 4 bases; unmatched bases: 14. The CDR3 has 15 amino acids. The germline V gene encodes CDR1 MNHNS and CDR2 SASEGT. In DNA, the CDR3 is TGTGCCAGTTCAACAGGGGCCCTCGGGGGCACTGAAGCTTTCTTT. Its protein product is CASSTGALGGTEAFF.

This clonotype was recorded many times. CDR3 protein: CSARDRDRVVSEGGNEQFF. In DNA, the CDR3 is TGCAGTGCTAGAGATCGGGACAGGGTGGTGTCGGAGGGCGGGAATGAGCAGTTCTTC. The genes are TRBV20-1 and TRBJ2-1; TRBD1 aligns across 9 bases. The CDR3 has 19 residues. With V trimmed by 0 bases and J by 7 bases, 19 bases remained unmatched. Germline CDR1 DFQATT, CDR2 SNEGSKA (reference sequence).

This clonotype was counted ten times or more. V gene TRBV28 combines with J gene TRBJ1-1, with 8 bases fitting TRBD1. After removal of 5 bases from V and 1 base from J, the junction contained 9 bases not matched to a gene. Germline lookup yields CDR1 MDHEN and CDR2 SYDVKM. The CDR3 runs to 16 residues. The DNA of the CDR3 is TGTGCCAGCAGTAATCCGGGACAGGCCTGGAACACTGAAGCTTTCTTT. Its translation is CASSNPGQAWNTEAFF.

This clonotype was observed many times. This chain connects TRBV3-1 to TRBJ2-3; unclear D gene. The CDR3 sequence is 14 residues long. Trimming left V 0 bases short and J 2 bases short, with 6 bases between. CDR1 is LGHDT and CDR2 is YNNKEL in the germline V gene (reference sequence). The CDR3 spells CASSQDIVTDTQYF. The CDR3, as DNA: TGTGCCAGCAGCCAAGATATCGTCACAGATACGCAGTATTTT.

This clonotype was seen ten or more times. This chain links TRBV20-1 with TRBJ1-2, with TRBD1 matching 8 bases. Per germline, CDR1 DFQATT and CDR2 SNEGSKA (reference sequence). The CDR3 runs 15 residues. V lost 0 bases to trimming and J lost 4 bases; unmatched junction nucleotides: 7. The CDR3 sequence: CSARDPRQGTYGYTF. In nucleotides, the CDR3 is TGCAGTGCTAGAGACCCAAGACAGGGGACCTATGGCTACACCTTC.

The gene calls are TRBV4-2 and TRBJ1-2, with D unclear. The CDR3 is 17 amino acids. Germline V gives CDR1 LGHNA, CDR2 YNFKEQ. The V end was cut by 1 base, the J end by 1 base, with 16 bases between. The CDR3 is CASSQVVVSRDNYGYTF. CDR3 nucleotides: TGTGCCAGCAGCCAAGTAGTGGTGTCGAGAGATAACTATGGCTACACCTTC.

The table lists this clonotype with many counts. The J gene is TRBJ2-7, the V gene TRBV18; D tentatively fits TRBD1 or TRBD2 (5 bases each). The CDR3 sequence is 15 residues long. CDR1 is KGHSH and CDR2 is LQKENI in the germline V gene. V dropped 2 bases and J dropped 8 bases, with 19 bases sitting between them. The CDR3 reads CASSPVGTPNLQQYF. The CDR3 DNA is TGTGCCAGCTCACCAGTGGGGACGCCGAATCTCCAGCAGTACTTC.

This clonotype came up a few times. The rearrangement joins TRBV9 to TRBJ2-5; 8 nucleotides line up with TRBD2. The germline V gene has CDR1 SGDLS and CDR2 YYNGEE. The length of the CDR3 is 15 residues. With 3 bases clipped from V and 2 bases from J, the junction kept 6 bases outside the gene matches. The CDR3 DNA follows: TGTGCCAGCAGCGCCCTAGCGGGCGAACAAGAGACCCAGTACTTC. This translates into CASSALAGEQETQYF.

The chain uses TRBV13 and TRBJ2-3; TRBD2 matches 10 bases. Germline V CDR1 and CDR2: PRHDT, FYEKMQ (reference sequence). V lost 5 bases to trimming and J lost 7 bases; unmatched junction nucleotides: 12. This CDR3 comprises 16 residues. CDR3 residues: CASSRRASGSYYTQYF. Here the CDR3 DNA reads TGTGCCAGCAGCCGTAGAGCTAGCGGGAGTTATTATACGCAGTATTTT.

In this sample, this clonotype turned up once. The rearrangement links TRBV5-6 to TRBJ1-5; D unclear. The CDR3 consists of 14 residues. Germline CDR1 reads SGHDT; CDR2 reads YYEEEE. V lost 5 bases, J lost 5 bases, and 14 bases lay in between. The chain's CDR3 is CASSSAGVYQPQHF. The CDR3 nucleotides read TGTGCCAGCAGTTCCGCGGGAGTTTATCAGCCCCAGCATTTT.

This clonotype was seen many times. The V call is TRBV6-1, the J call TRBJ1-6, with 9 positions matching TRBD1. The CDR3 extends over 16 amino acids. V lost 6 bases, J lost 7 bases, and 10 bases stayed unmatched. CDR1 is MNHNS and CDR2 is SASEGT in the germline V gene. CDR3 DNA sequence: TGTGCCAGCAGCCTACAGGGGGCGGAAGGCAATTCACCCCTCCACTTT. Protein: CASSLQGAEGNSPLHF.

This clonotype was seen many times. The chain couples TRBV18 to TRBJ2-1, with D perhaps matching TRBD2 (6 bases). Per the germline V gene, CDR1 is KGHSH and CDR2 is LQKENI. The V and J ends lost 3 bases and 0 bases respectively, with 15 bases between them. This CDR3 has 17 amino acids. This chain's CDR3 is CASSPGGGSSSYNEQFF. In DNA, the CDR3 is TGTGCCAGCTCACCGGGTGGGGGGTCAAGCTCCTACAATGAGCAGTTCTTC.

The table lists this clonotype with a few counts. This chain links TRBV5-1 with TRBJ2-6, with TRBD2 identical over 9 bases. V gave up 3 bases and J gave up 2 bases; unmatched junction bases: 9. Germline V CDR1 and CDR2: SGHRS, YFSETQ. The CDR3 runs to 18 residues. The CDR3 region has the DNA TGCGCCAGCAGCTCGGGACTAGCTTGGGAACCTGGGGCCAACGTCCTGACTTTC. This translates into CASSSGLAWEPGANVLTF.

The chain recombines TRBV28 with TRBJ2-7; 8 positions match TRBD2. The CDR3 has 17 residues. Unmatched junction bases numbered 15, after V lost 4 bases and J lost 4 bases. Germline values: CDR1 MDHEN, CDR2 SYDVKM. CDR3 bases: TGTGCCAGCAGTTGGCAGGGAGCGGGAGCTTGGGATTACGAGCAGTACTTC. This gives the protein CASSWQGAGAWDYEQYF.

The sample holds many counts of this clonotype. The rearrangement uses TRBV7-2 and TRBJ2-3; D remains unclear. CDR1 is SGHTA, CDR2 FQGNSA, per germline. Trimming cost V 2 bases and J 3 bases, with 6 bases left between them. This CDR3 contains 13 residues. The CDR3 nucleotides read TGTGCCAGCAGCTTACTGAATACAGATACGCAGTATTTT. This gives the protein CASSLLNTDTQYF. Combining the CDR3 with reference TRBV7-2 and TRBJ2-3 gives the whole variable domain GAGVSQSPSNKVTEKGKDVELRCDPISGHTALYWYRQSLGQGLEFLIYFQGNSAPDKSGLPSDRFSAERTGGSVSTLTIQRTQQEDSAVYLCASSLLNTDTQYFGPGTRLTVL.

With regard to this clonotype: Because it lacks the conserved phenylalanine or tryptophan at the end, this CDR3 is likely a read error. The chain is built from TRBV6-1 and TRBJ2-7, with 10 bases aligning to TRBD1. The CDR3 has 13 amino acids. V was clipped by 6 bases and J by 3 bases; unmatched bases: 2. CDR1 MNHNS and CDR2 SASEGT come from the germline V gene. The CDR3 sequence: CASRRTGGYEQYL. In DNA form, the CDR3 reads TGTGCCAGCAGGCGGACAGGGGGCTACGAGCAGTACCTC.

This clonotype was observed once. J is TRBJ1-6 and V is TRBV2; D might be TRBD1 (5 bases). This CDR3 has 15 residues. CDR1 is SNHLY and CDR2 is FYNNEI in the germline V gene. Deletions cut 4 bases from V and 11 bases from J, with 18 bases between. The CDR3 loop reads CASSGWGRVAAPLHF. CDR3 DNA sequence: TGTGCCAGCAGTGGGTGGGGCAGGGTTGCTGCACCCCTCCACTTT.

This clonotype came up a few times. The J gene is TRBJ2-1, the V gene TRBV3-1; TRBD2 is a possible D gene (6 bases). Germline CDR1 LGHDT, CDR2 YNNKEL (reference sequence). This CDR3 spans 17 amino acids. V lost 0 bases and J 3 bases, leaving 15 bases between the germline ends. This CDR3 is CASSQDGETSGYNEQFF. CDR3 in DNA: TGTGCCAGCAGCCAAGATGGAGAGACTAGTGGCTACAATGAGCAGTTCTTC.

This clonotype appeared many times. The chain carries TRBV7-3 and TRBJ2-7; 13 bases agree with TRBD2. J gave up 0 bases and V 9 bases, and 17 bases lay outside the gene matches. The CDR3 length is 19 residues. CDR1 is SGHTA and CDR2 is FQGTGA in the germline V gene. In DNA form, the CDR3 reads TGTGCCAGAAACTTTGCCCCGGGGACTAGCGGGACTCCCTCCTACGAGCAGTACTTC. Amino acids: CARNFAPGTSGTPSYEQYF.

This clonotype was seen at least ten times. CDR3 sequence reads: CASSPMTSGIRGTDTQYF. For the CDR3, the DNA is TGTGCCAGCTCACCAATGACTAGCGGGATTCGAGGCACAGATACGCAGTATTTT. The rearrangement uses TRBV18 and TRBJ2-3; the match to TRBD2 covers 11 bases. Trimming cost V 2 bases and J 1 base; bases outside gene matches: 8. The CDR3 is made up of 18 amino acids. Per germline, CDR1 KGHSH and CDR2 LQKENI.

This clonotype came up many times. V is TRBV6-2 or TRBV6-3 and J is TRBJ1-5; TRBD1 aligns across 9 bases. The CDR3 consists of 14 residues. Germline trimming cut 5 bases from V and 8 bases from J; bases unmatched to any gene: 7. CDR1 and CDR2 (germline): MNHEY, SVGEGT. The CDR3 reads CASSDRGYEKPQHF. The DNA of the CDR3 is TGTGCCAGCAGTGACAGGGGGTACGAAAAGCCCCAGCATTTT.

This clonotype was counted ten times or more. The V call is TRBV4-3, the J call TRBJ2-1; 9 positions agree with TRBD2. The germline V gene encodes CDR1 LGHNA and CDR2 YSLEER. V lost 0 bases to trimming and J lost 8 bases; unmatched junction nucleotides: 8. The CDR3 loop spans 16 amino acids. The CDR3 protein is CASSQEGVAGVDEQFF. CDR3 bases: TGCGCCAGCAGCCAAGAGGGGGTAGCGGGAGTGGATGAGCAGTTCTTC.